The next 10 T cell receptor beta chains were all read from a single sample in a study of identical twins. Via MiXCR, TCRdb re-called the 5' RACE reads, giving one row per CDR3 protein. The table records 550,000 to 700,000 distinct CDR3 sequences, approximately 9.6% of them present only once. The same data also contributed to another study, on yellow fever vaccine responses in identical twins.

Sequencing was done on a sample of PBMCs. The source of these receptors is a woman aged 18-35 years in good health.

In regard to this clonotype: As the CDR3 is not closed by the conserved phenylalanine or tryptophan, this likely results from a read error. The V gene is TRBV6-2 or TRBV6-3, the J gene TRBJ2-1; D is uncertain. V was cut by 2 bases and J by 5 bases, with 10 bases left in between. The CDR3 extends over 14 amino acids. Per the germline V gene, CDR1 is MNHEY and CDR2 is SVGEGT. CDR3 in amino acids: CASSYQAVNNEQFV. The CDR3 nucleotides are TGTGCCAGCAGTTACCAGGCGGTAAACAATGAGCAGTTCGTC.

The rearrangement uses TRBV11-2 and TRBJ2-7; maybe TRBD1 (5 bases). The germline V and J ends were trimmed by 2 bases and 2 bases, with 22 bases remaining between them. The CDR3 is 18 residues long. Per the germline V gene, CDR1 is SGHAT and CDR2 is FQNNGV. The CDR3 sequence is CASSLTPLLGPPPYEQYF. The CDR3 nucleotides are TGTGCCAGCAGCTTAACCCCACTTTTGGGGCCGCCACCCTACGAGCAGTACTTC.

V is TRBV24-1 and J is TRBJ2-1; no definite D call. The V end lost 1 base, the J end lost 7 bases, and 7 bases lay between the germline ends. CDR3 size: 13 residues. Germline CDR1 and CDR2: KGHDR and SFDVKD. DNA of the CDR3: TGTGCCACCAGTGATTTTGGGTCGAATGAGCAGTTCTTC. Its translation is CATSDFGSNEQFF.

This clonotype was counted a few times. Here the CDR3 DNA reads TGTGCCAGCAGCTTAGTTGCGGGGATTGGAGCTTTCTTT. Its protein product is CASSLVAGIGAFF. The chain combines TRBV7-9 with TRBJ1-1; D is unresolved. This CDR3 region has 13 residues. V was pared by 1 base and J by 10 bases, with 13 bases between. Germline-derived CDR1 and CDR2 are SEHNR and FQNEAQ (reference sequence).

This rearrangement joins TRBV27 to TRBJ2-1; D is unresolved. Germline V gene lookup returns CDR1 MNHEY and CDR2 SMNVEV (reference sequence). Trimming pared 6 bases from V and 2 bases from J, leaving 14 bases between. The CDR3 totals 15 residues. The CDR3 here is CASRKKAYPYNEQFF. CDR3 bases: TGTGCCAGCAGAAAGAAGGCCTATCCCTACAATGAGCAGTTCTTC.

This clonotype was seen at least ten times. The J gene is TRBJ2-1, the V gene TRBV27; D remains ambiguous. V was cut by 7 bases and J by 0 bases, with 7 bases left in between. CDR1 and CDR2 from the germline V gene are MNHEY and SMNVEV (reference sequence). The CDR3 consists of 13 residues. The CDR3 spells CASMQSSYNEQFF. In nucleotides, the CDR3 is TGTGCCAGCATGCAAAGCTCCTACAATGAGCAGTTCTTC.

This CDR3 reads CSVVGGVTFGETQYF. The DNA for the CDR3 is TGCAGCGTTGTGGGTGGGGTCACTTTTGGAGAGACCCAGTACTTC. The rearrangement joins TRBV29-1 to TRBJ2-5; D uncertain. Germline V CDR1 and CDR2: SQVTM, ANQGSEA. V was clipped by 4 bases and J by 4 bases, with 19 bases between them. The length of the CDR3 is 15 residues.

This clonotype came up many times. The chain links TRBV3-1 to TRBJ1-4; the D gene is possibly TRBD1 (6 bases). This CDR3 comprises 12 residues. Trimming removed 9 bases at V and 10 bases at J, with 15 bases between. Germline V gene sequence: CDR1 LGHDT, CDR2 YNNKEL (reference sequence). CDR3 bases: TGTGCCAGGAGGACAGATAAAGGAAAACTGTTTTTT. Encoded protein: CARRTDKGKLFF.

This clonotype was counted at least ten times. The chain uses TRBV4-2 and TRBJ2-3, with 7 positions matching TRBD1. The germline CDR1 and CDR2 sequences are LGHNA and YNFKEQ. The CDR3 loop spans 16 amino acids. The V gene end was trimmed by 4 bases and the J gene end by 3 bases; junction bases not matched to a gene: 10. The CDR3 coding sequence is TGTGCCAGCAGCCCTAGGCCAGGACAGGTAACAGATACGCAGTATTTT. This sequence encodes CASSPRPGQVTDTQYF.

This clonotype has a count of ten or more. CDR3 nucleotides: TGCGCCAGCAGCTTGGAAAGGACAGGGGCCACCGGGGAGCTGTTTTTT. It codes for CASSLERTGATGELFF. This chain links TRBV5-1 with TRBJ2-2; 9 bases line up with TRBD1. Trimming took 0 bases from V and 4 from J; bases not matched to a gene: 4. The CDR3 totals 16 residues. Germline V gene lookup returns CDR1 SGHRS and CDR2 YFSETQ. The full variable domain, rest sourced from reference TRBV5-1 and TRBJ2-2, is KAGVTQTPRYLIKTRGQQVTLSCSPISGHRSVSWYQQTPGQGLQFLFEYFSETQRNKGNFPGRFSGRQFSNSRSEMNVSTLELGDSALYLCASSLERTGATGELFFGEGSRLTVL.